The 24 T cell receptor beta chains listed next were all sequenced from one sample in a study of cytomegalovirus exposure and HLA in healthy donors. PCR employed 60 Vbeta and 13 Jbeta primers. The protocol was immunoSEQ multiplex PCR, while the TCRdb copy is restricted to in-frame clones and leaves out a portion. The sample carries 150,000 to 200,000 clones, approximately 81% recorded once. Sequencing was carried out using PBMCs. These receptors all come from a man aged 18 to 29 in good health and CMV-seropositive.

As concerns this clone: In the same sample, other DNA sequences code for this CDR3. This chain joins TRBV4-3 and TRBJ1-2; D remains unclear. The V gene's germline CDR1 is LGHNA and CDR2 YSLEER. Trimming pared 1 base from V and 2 bases from J, leaving 14 bases between. The CDR3 covers 16 residues. As DNA, the CDR3 is TGCGCCAGCAGCCAAGGAGGAGGCAGGCTGAACTATGGCTACACCTTC. Its protein product is CASSQGGGRLNYGYTF.

The rearrangement uses TRBV2 and TRBJ1-6; 9 positions agree with TRBD1. The CDR3 sequence is 15 residues long. Per germline, CDR1 SNHLY and CDR2 FYNNEI. Trimming at V came to 5 bases and at J to 7 bases, leaving 6 bases not matched to a gene. CDR3 sequence (DNA): TGTGCCAGCAGTCTGGGACAGGGACTAAATTCACCCCTCCACTTT. This encodes CASSLGQGLNSPLHF.

The chain has TRBV7-6 and TRBJ1-1; 10 nucleotides align to TRBD1. This CDR3 is 15 amino acids long. V trimming: 3 bases; J trimming: 1 base; junction bases outside the gene matches: 2. CDR1 and CDR2 from the germline V gene are SGHVS and FNYEAQ. In DNA, the CDR3 is TGTGCCAGCAGCTTGGGGACAGGGGCGAACACTGAAGCTTTCTTT. As protein: CASSLGTGANTEAFF.

The J gene is TRBJ1-2, the V gene TRBV7-8, with D tentatively TRBD1 (6 bases). There are 16 residues in the CDR3. Trimming stripped 2 bases from V and 8 bases from J, with 21 bases between. Looked up from germline, CDR1 is SGHVS and CDR2 is FQNEAQ. The CDR3 sequence is CASSLPVRGGAGGYTF. The CDR3 DNA follows: TGTGCCAGCAGCTTACCGGTTAGGGGGGGGGCTGGAGGCTACACCTTC.

This clone was detected once. The chain recombines TRBV19 with TRBJ1-1, with a tentative D call TRBD1 (5 bases). Trimming stripped 3 bases from V and 4 bases from J, with 12 bases between. CDR1 and CDR2 from the germline V gene are LNHDA and SQIVND (reference sequence). The CDR3 has 14 residues. The CDR3 DNA sequence: TGTGCCAGTAGTATCACCAGGGTTCGCACTGAAGCTTTCTTT. Translation: CASSITRVRTEAFF. Complete variable domain (other parts from reference TRBV19 and TRBJ1-1): DGGITQSPKYLFRKEGQNVTLSCEQNLNHDAMYWYRQDPGQGLRLIYYSQIVNDFQKGDIAEGYSVSREKKESFPLTVTSAQKNPTAFYLCASSITRVRTEAFFGQGTRLTVV.

The gene calls are TRBV5-1 and TRBJ2-5; 9 positions agree with TRBD2. Germline loops: CDR1 SGHRS, CDR2 YFSETQ. CDR3 size: 15 residues. The V segment lost 4 bases and the J segment 4 bases; nucleotides outside the gene matches: 8. CDR3 protein: CASSPLAGMGETQYF. CDR3 DNA: TGCGCCAGCAGCCCTCTAGCGGGGATGGGAGAGACCCAGTACTTC.

This clone showed up just a few times. This chain joins TRBV7-3 and TRBJ2-1, with 7 bases lining up with TRBD1. Germline V gene data show CDR1 as SGHTA and CDR2 as FQGTGA. CDR3 length: 15 residues. Trimming at V came to 5 bases and at J to 4 bases, leaving 8 bases not matched to a gene. For the CDR3, the DNA is TGTGCCAGCAGCCAGACAGGGAATTCATACAATGAGCAGTTCTTC. Its translation: CASSQTGNSYNEQFF.

The V call is TRBV7-9, the J call TRBJ1-4, with 7 bases matching TRBD1. The CDR3 runs to 18 residues. V shed 5 bases, J shed 3 bases, and the junction held 15 bases outside the gene matches. Germline V gene data show CDR1 as SEHNR and CDR2 as FQNEAQ (reference sequence). CDR3 sequence: CASSLVDRPITANEKLFF. The CDR3 DNA is TGTGCCAGCAGCCTAGTGGACAGGCCCATCACGGCTAATGAAAAACTGTTTTTT. The complete variable domain, with remaining parts taken from reference TRBV7-9 and TRBJ1-4, reads DTGVSQNPRHKITKRGQNVTFRCDPISEHNRLYWYRQTLGQGPEFLTYFQNEAQLEKSRLLSDRFSAERPKGSFSTLEIQRTEQGDSAMYLCASSLVDRPITANEKLFFGSGTQLSVL.

Remarks on this clone: The identical CDR3 is also encoded by other nucleotide sequences in the sample. The chain links TRBV6-5 to TRBJ1-2, with TRBD1 matching over 8 bases. CDR3 length equals 13 residues. Germline lookup yields CDR1 MNHEY and CDR2 SVGAGI. Trimming at V came to 5 bases and at J to 2 bases, leaving 1 base not matched to a gene. CDR3 residues: CASSRTGNYGYTF. DNA for the CDR3: TGTGCCAGCAGTAGGACAGGGAACTATGGCTACACCTTC.

This sequence joins TRBV4-3 and TRBJ2-5; no definite D call. TRBJ2-7 explains the end of the DNA better; the J call may be wrong. The CDR3 totals 15 residues. CDR1 LGHNA and CDR2 YSLEER come from the germline V gene. CDR3 loop: CASSQAGVSDYEQYF. The DNA of the CDR3 is TGCGCCAGCAGCCAAGCCGGAGTTTCCGACTACGAGCAGTACTTC.

Note on this clone: This CDR3 is also generated by other DNA sequences in the sample. The chain uses TRBV13 and TRBJ1-1; TRBD1 might be the D (5 bases). With 5 bases removed from V and 5 bases from J, the gap between germline ends came to 9 bases. The CDR3 spans 12 residues. Germline V gene sequence: CDR1 PRHDT, CDR2 FYEKMQ (reference sequence). The CDR3 is CASSVGGTEAFF. The CDR3 nucleotides are TGTGCCAGCAGCGTGGGGGGGACTGAAGCTTTCTTT. The full variable domain, rest sourced from reference TRBV13 and TRBJ1-1, is AAGVIQSPRHLIKEKRETATLKCYPIPRHDTVYWYQQGPGQDPQFLISFYEKMQSDKGSIPDRFSAQQFSDYHSELNMSSLELGDSALYFCASSVGGTEAFFGQGTRLTVV.

The chain carries TRBV6-1 and TRBJ1-1, with D perhaps matching TRBD1 (5 bases). CDR1 is MNHNS, CDR2 SASEGT, per germline. V shed 2 bases and J shed 8 bases, with 12 bases lying between them. CDR3 length: 13 residues. As DNA, the CDR3 is TGTGCCAGCAGTGAATGGACATCATCAGAAGCTTTCTTT. Translation gives CASSEWTSSEAFF.

This clone was detected only once. The chain carries TRBV6-5 and TRBJ2-3; 10 nucleotides align to TRBD2. Germline CDR1 is MNHEY and CDR2 is SVGAGI. J gave up 5 bases and V 2 bases, and 4 bases lay outside the gene matches. The CDR3 runs 15 residues. The CDR3 coding sequence is TGTGCCAGCAGTTACAGCGGGGGGGCCGAAGATACGCAGTATTTT. Protein: CASSYSGGAEDTQYF.

V usage is TRBV5-1 and J usage is TRBJ2-5, with 10 bases lining up with TRBD2. Trimming at V came to 5 bases and at J to 4 bases, leaving 11 bases not matched to a gene. This CDR3 has 16 amino acids. From germline, CDR1 is SGHRS and CDR2 YFSETQ. CDR3 protein: CASRLLTSGAAETQYF. The DNA of the CDR3 is TGCGCCAGCAGACTTCTCACTAGCGGGGCAGCAGAGACCCAGTACTTC.

The chain employs TRBV5-1 and TRBJ1-6; 7 bases fit TRBD1. CDR1 SGHRS and CDR2 YFSETQ come from the germline V gene. V shed 0 bases and J 7 bases; nucleotides not matched to a gene: 7. The CDR3 is made up of 16 amino acids. CDR3 DNA sequence: TGCGCCAGCAGCTTGGACAGGGGAACTGGGAATTCACCCCTCCACTTT. Translating gives CASSLDRGTGNSPLHF.

As regards this clone: Different DNA sequences within this sample yield the same CDR3. The chain has TRBV27 and TRBJ2-7; 7 bases match TRBD1. The CDR3 extends over 13 amino acids. Germline CDR1 is MNHEY and CDR2 is SMNVEV (reference sequence). V lost 5 bases, J lost 7 bases, and 8 bases stayed unmatched. CDR3 DNA: TGTGCCAGCAGTCCAAGACAGGGTGGAGAGCAGTACTTC. It specifies CASSPRQGGEQYF.

The chain links TRBV7-8 to TRBJ2-7, with 7 bases that match TRBD2. The CDR3 has 16 residues. Germline CDR1 reads SGHVS; CDR2 reads FQNEAQ. The V gene end was trimmed by 0 bases and the J gene end by 0 bases; junction bases not matched to a gene: 5. The CDR3 here is CASSLARRGGSYEQYF. The CDR3 region has the DNA TGTGCCAGCAGCTTAGCGCGGCGCGGGGGCTCCTACGAGCAGTACTTC.

The rearrangement links TRBV7-2 to TRBJ2-1; TRBD2 agrees at 13 bases. The CDR3 contains 15 residues. Per the germline V gene, CDR1 is SGHTA and CDR2 is FQGNSA. J was trimmed by 4 bases and V by 7 bases; bases with no gene match: 4. The CDR3 sequence is CASTTSGGAYNEQFF. CDR3 coding DNA: TGTGCCAGCACCACTAGCGGGGGGGCTTACAATGAGCAGTTCTTC.

This chain connects TRBV5-4 to TRBJ2-3, with 9 bases aligning to TRBD1. The germline gives CDR1 SGHNT, CDR2 YYREEE (reference sequence). Trimming at V came to 4 bases and at J to 4 bases, leaving 7 bases not matched to a gene. The CDR3 length is 15 residues. CDR3 in amino acids: CASSQETGGPDTQYF. The CDR3, as DNA: TGTGCCAGCAGCCAAGAGACAGGGGGTCCAGATACGCAGTATTTT.

The V and J genes are TRBV7-8 and TRBJ2-5, with 8 bases lining up with TRBD2. Germline loops: CDR1 SGHVS, CDR2 FQNEAQ. There are 15 residues in the CDR3. The J segment lost 2 bases and the V segment lost 4 bases, leaving 6 bases of the junction unmatched. CDR3 DNA: TGTGCCAGCAGCTCCGAAACTAGCGGACAAGAGACCCAGTACTTC. Its translation is CASSSETSGQETQYF. Using reference TRBV7-8 and TRBJ2-5 for the parts outside the CDR3, the full variable domain is GAGVSQSPRYKVAKRGQDVALRCDPISGHVSLFWYQQALGQGPEFLTYFQNEAQLDKSGLPSDRFFAERPEGSVSTLKIQRTQQEDSAVYLCASSSETSGQETQYFGPGTRLLVL.

V is TRBV5-1 and J is TRBJ2-5; D possibly corresponds to TRBD2 (6 bases). Trimming pared 4 bases from V and 4 bases from J, leaving 11 bases between. This CDR3 region has 13 residues. The germline CDR1 and CDR2 sequences are SGHRS and YFSETQ. CDR3 region: CASSRGYRETQYF. CDR3 coding DNA: TGCGCCAGCAGCCGGGGGTACAGAGAGACCCAGTACTTC.

The chain combines TRBV5-8 with TRBJ2-7; TRBD1 agrees at 7 bases. The ends lost 0 bases at V and 0 bases at J; junction bases unmatched: 9. The germline V gene has CDR1 SGHTS and CDR2 YDEGEE. CDR3 length: 17 residues. CDR3 sequence reads: CASSLEYGQASSYEQYF. CDR3 DNA: TGTGCCAGCAGCTTGGAGTACGGACAGGCCAGCTCCTACGAGCAGTACTTC.

The chain recombines TRBV7-8 with TRBJ2-7; 7 bases fit TRBD1. Germline lookup yields CDR1 SGHVS and CDR2 FQNEAQ. The CDR3 covers 13 residues. V lost 4 bases to trimming and J lost 7 bases; unmatched junction nucleotides: 7. DNA of the CDR3: TGTGCCAGCAGCTACGACAGGGTGGGAGAGCAGTACTTC. Its translation: CASSYDRVGEQYF.

V is TRBV10-3 and J is TRBJ1-2; 10 bases fit TRBD1. With V trimmed by 1 base and J by 2 bases, 7 bases remained unmatched. The CDR3 totals 17 residues. CDR1 and CDR2 from the germline V gene are ENHRY and SYGVKD. The CDR3 DNA is TGTGCCATCAGTGAGTTTGGGGACAGGGGAACGAACTATGGCTACACCTTC. It translates to CAISEFGDRGTNYGYTF.